These T cell receptor beta chains were read from a single sample in a study of identical twins. TCRdb independently ran MiXCR on the 5' RACE reads; one entry per CDR3 protein. The sample carries nearly 250,000 distinct CDR3 sequences, around 6.6% recorded once. The data were also submitted as part of a second study, on yellow fever vaccine responses in identical twins.

The specimen sequenced was memory (CD45RO+) T cells sorted from blood. Source of these receptors: a woman between 18 and 30 years old in good health. Each CDR3 is given with its conserved first and last residue. A D gene is named only where the DNA matches it firmly. Only part of the rows carry a size: once, few, many, or a class if the clone is expanded.

clone_size j_call v_call d_call cdr3_aa cdr3_nt
few TRBJ2-5 TRBV20-1 TRBD2 CSARDRGGETQYF TGCAGTGCTAGAGATCGGGGAGGGGAGACCCAGTACTTC
NA TRBJ2-5 TRBV3-1 NA CASTLRSTGYETQYF TGTGCCAGCACCCTCCGCTCTACAGGGTACGAGACCCAGTACTTC
many TRBJ2-6 TRBV12-3/TRBV12-4 TRBD1 CASSPQQGAAGANVLTF TGTGCCAGCAGTCCACAACAGGGGGCAGCAGGGGCCAACGTCCTGACTTTC
few TRBJ2-2 TRBV7-8 TRBD2 CASSLSPGGRSNTGELFF TGTGCCAGCAGCTTAAGTCCGGGCGGGAGGTCGAACACCGGGGAGCTGTTTTTT
many TRBJ2-4 TRBV28 NA CASSSGTAKNIQYF TGTGCCAGCAGTTCCGGGACAGCCAAAAACATTCAGTACTTC
many TRBJ2-3 TRBV6-1 TRBD2 CASSSGGHLADTQYF TGTGCCAGCTCGAGCGGGGGGCACTTGGCAGATACGCAGTATTTT
NA TRBJ1-1 TRBV10-3 NA CAISRTGSPDTEAFF TGTGCCATCAGCCGGACGGGTTCCCCTGACACTGAAGCTTTCTTT
NA TRBJ2-3 TRBV6-1 NA CASGGRGATDTQYF TGTGCCAGTGGGGGCCGAGGGGCCACAGATACGCAGTATTTT
many TRBJ2-1 TRBV27 TRBD2 CASSRAGLAGVTNEQFF TGTGCCAGCAGTCGGGCCGGACTAGCGGGAGTTACGAATGAGCAGTTCTTC
NA TRBJ2-2 TRBV24-1 NA CATGGISRGELFF TGTGCCACCGGGGGTATTAGTCGCGGGGAGCTGTTTTTT
many TRBJ2-1 TRBV5-1 TRBD1 CASSLGQGAYNEQFF TGCGCCAGCAGCTTGGGACAGGGCGCCTACAATGAGCAGTTCTTC
many TRBJ2-2 TRBV6-5 NA CASSYRGIPGTPNTGELFF TGTGCCAGCAGTTACAGAGGAATCCCGGGGACACCGAACACCGGGGAGCTGTTTTTT
NA TRBJ1-1 TRBV28 NA CASSQPKGGRTEAFF TGTGCCAGCAGCCAACCCAAGGGCGGTCGGACTGAAGCTTTCTTT
NA TRBJ2-1 TRBV3-1 NA CASSQVTWGEQFF TGTGCCAGCAGCCAAGTGACGTGGGGTGAGCAGTTCTTC
few TRBJ2-5 TRBV24-1 NA CATAGSQETQYF TGTGCCACGGCTGGGAGCCAAGAGACCCAGTACTTC
many TRBJ1-4 TRBV5-1 NA CASSRTSTNEKLFF TGCGCCAGCAGTAGGACGTCCACTAATGAAAAACTGTTTTTT
NA TRBJ2-1 TRBV6-6 NA CASSYGGVNEQFF TGTGCCAGCAGTTACGGGGGAGTTAATGAGCAGTTCTTC
many TRBJ2-7 TRBV28 NA CASSFGTGASYLYDEQYF TGTGCCAGCAGTTTCGGGACCGGGGCCTCATACCTCTACGACGAGCAGTACTTC
NA TRBJ2-1 TRBV2 NA CASSDMGPGNEQFF TGTGCCAGCAGTGATATGGGCCCCGGCAATGAGCAGTTCTTC
NA TRBJ2-7 TRBV19 TRBD1 CASSRIWTGGDHEQYF TGTGCCAGTAGCCGGATATGGACAGGGGGTGACCACGAGCAGTACTTC
many TRBJ2-3 TRBV29-1 NA CSVDASGLGDTQYF TGCAGCGTTGATGCGAGCGGCCTTGGTGATACGCAGTATTTT
many TRBJ2-1 TRBV5-1 NA CASSLAGSEQFF TGCGCCAGCAGCTTGGCTGGGAGCGAGCAGTTCTTC
NA TRBJ2-3 TRBV7-9 TRBD2 CASSLGTSASSTDTQYF TGTGCCAGCAGCTTAGGGACTAGCGCCTCTAGCACAGATACGCAGTATTTT
many TRBJ2-2 TRBV5-1 NA CASLGAGNTGELFF TGCGCCAGCCTTGGCGCAGGGAACACCGGGGAGCTGTTTTTT
NA TRBJ2-1 TRBV28 TRBD2 CASSLPGLAAEGQFF TGTGCCAGCAGCCTACCGGGACTAGCGGCCGAAGGGCAGTTCTTC
few TRBJ2-1 TRBV3-1 NA CASSPTPPHYNEQFF TGTGCCAGCAGCCCCACTCCCCCCCATTACAATGAGCAGTTCTTC
NA TRBJ1-2 TRBV20-1 TRBD1 CSAGGQTVYGYTF TGCAGTGCAGGGGGACAGACAGTCTATGGCTACACCTTC
many TRBJ2-1 TRBV11-3 NA CASSLGGMELNEQFF TGTGCCAGCAGCTTAGGCGGGATGGAGTTGAATGAGCAGTTCTTC
NA TRBJ2-3 TRBV11-1 TRBD2 CASSLGTSGSTRNKDTQYF TGTGCCAGCAGCTTAGGTACTAGCGGGAGTACCAGAAACAAAGATACGCAGTATTTT
many TRBJ1-1 TRBV15 NA CATSRDRYEAFF TGTGCCACCAGCAGAGATCGATATGAAGCTTTCTTT
many TRBJ2-1 TRBV7-9 NA CASSLSRLVNEQFF TGTGCCAGCAGCTTATCGCGACTAGTGAATGAGCAGTTCTTC
few TRBJ1-4 TRBV6-1 TRBD1 CASSRISRTGWHEKLFF TGTGCCAGCAGCCGAATCAGTAGGACAGGGTGGCATGAAAAACTGTTTTTT
many TRBJ2-3 TRBV20-1 TRBD2 CSADSVSGGITDTQYF TGCAGTGCCGACAGTGTTAGCGGGGGCATCACAGATACGCAGTATTTT
few TRBJ2-3 TRBV20-1 TRBD2 CSARDSSGGASTDTQYF TGCAGTGCTAGAGATTCTAGCGGGGGCGCGAGCACAGATACGCAGTATTTT
NA TRBJ2-5 TRBV7-8 NA CASSSGTARETQYF TGTGCCAGCAGCTCTGGCACGGCGAGGGAGACCCAGTACTTC
once TRBJ2-3 TRBV9 TRBD1 CASSVAGGPTDTQYF TGTGCCAGCAGCGTGGCAGGGGGCCCCACAGATACGCAGTATTTT
many TRBJ2-1 TRBV6-4 TRBD2 CASSDGTSGPNEQFF TGTGCCAGCAGTGACGGAACTAGCGGACCCAATGAGCAGTTCTTC
NA TRBJ2-5 TRBV7-2 TRBD2 CASSLGAGGQVGTQYF TGTGCCAGCAGCTTAGGAGCGGGAGGGCAGGTTGGGACCCAGTACTTC
many TRBJ1-3 TRBV5-1 NA CASSLGDSGNTIYF TGCGCCAGCAGCTTAGGAGACTCTGGAAACACCATATATTTT
many TRBJ2-7 TRBV24-1 NA CATSDLGGGQYF TGTGCCACCAGTGATTTGGGAGGGGGGCAGTACTTC
many TRBJ2-5 TRBV20-1 TRBD2 CSAISGEQPLQETQYF TGCAGTGCTATTAGCGGGGAGCAGCCTCTCCAAGAGACCCAGTACTTC
NA TRBJ2-3 TRBV6-1 NA CASSGPVMGYTDTQYF TGTGCCAGCAGTGGGCCCGTAATGGGGTACACAGATACGCAGTATTTT
many TRBJ2-1 TRBV5-1 NA CASSLAGGGRSNEQFF TGCGCCAGCAGCTTGGCCGGGGGAGGTAGGAGCAATGAGCAGTTCTTC
NA TRBJ1-5 TRBV20-1 NA CSARTDGNSNQPQHF TGCAGTGCTAGAACCGACGGCAATAGCAATCAGCCCCAGCATTTT
many TRBJ2-1 TRBV20-1 NA CSTAGSYNEQFF TGCAGTACCGCCGGGTCCTACAATGAGCAGTTCTTC
NA TRBJ2-3 TRBV10-3 NA CAIRGGGTTDTQYF TGTGCCATCAGGGGGGGGGGGACAACAGATACGCAGTATTTT
many TRBJ1-2 TRBV29-1 NA CSVGEGGNYGYTF TGCAGCGTTGGCGAGGGGGGGAACTATGGCTACACCTTC
few TRBJ2-3 TRBV7-9 NA CASNSKGGGTDTQYF TGTGCCAGCAATTCTAAAGGCGGGGGCACAGATACGCAGTATTTT
many TRBJ2-2 TRBV10-3 NA CATWTARDTGELFF TGTGCCACGTGGACAGCGAGGGACACCGGGGAGCTGTTTTTT
few TRBJ2-2 TRBV6-5 TRBD1 CASTSSGGRPGELFF TGTGCCAGCACTTCTTCAGGGGGCAGACCCGGGGAGCTGTTTTTT
few TRBJ2-1 TRBV20-1 TRBD2 CSASGRAELSSYNEQFF TGCAGTGCTAGCGGGAGGGCGGAATTGAGCTCCTACAATGAGCAGTTCTTC
many TRBJ2-2 TRBV10-3 NA CAISGAGNTGELFF TGTGCCATCAGCGGAGCAGGGAACACCGGGGAGCTGTTTTTT
few TRBJ1-6 TRBV6-5 NA CASSSSGISNSPLHF TGTGCCAGCAGTTCGTCGGGGATCAGTAATTCACCCCTCCACTTT
few TRBJ1-1 TRBV5-5 NA CASSFEWGRLNTEAFF TGTGCCAGCAGCTTTGAATGGGGCCGGCTGAACACTGAAGCTTTCTTT
NA TRBJ2-5 TRBV7-8 NA CASSLGPRGTQYF TGTGCCAGCAGCTTGGGGCCCAGGGGAACCCAGTACTTC